These T cell receptor beta chains were read from a single sample in a study of Ad26.COV2.S vaccination and SARS-CoV-2 variants. The protocol was immunoSEQ multiplex PCR, while the TCRdb copy is restricted to in-frame clones and leaves out a portion. The repertoire holds about 350,000 clones, with around 84% as singletons. This specimen consisted of peripheral blood, obtained in a trial of Ad26.COV2.S vaccine versus placebo. Every receptor here comes from a person between 18 and 60 years old who received the Ad26.COV2.S COVID-19 vaccine or a placebo. CDR3s leave out the opening cysteine and the closing phenylalanine or tryptophan. Fields, in order: D gene, V gene, J gene, clone size, CDR3 protein. A D gene is named only where the DNA matches it firmly. A clone size is listed for some rows: how often the clone was seen (once, few, many), or a class if it is expanded.

D: NA
V: TRBV7-9
J: TRBJ2-2
size: NA
CDR3: ASSQRNTGELF

D: NA
V: TRBV29-1
J: TRBJ2-5
size: once
CDR3: SVVKGGQETQY

D: TRBD1
V: TRBV11-3
J: TRBJ2-7
size: NA
CDR3: ASSFKGTGGASGEQY

D: TRBD1
V: TRBV6-5
J: TRBJ1-3
size: NA
CDR3: ASSQGATGNTIY

D: TRBD2
V: TRBV5-1
J: TRBJ2-1
size: NA
CDR3: ASSLGSTSAGEQF

D: TRBD2
V: TRBV11-3
J: TRBJ2-1
size: NA
CDR3: ASSLGGSSYNEQF

D: NA
V: TRBV5-6
J: TRBJ2-7
size: NA
CDR3: ASSLRGGSSYEQY

D: TRBD2
V: TRBV11-2
J: TRBJ2-1
size: NA
CDR3: ASSYLGLAGDNEQF

D: TRBD1
V: TRBV30
J: TRBJ2-5
size: NA
CDR3: AWSAGTDHRETQY

D: NA
V: TRBV9
J: TRBJ1-1
size: NA
CDR3: ASSVGGTGMYTEAF

D: NA
V: TRBV11-2
J: TRBJ2-5
size: NA
CDR3: ASNPLGAGETQY

D: NA
V: TRBV7-2
J: TRBJ2-7
size: NA
CDR3: ASSPYQGGYEQY

D: TRBD2
V: TRBV27
J: TRBJ2-3
size: NA
CDR3: ASSNGGLAGKDTQY

D: TRBD1
V: TRBV6-1
J: TRBJ2-2
size: NA
CDR3: ASSERTGYTGELF

D: NA
V: TRBV20-1
J: TRBJ2-7
size: NA
CDR3: SASSGAEQY

D: TRBD2
V: TRBV24-1
J: TRBJ2-3
size: NA
CDR3: ATSVAGADTQY

D: NA
V: TRBV5-5
J: TRBJ1-2
size: NA
CDR3: ASSGAGGARDYGYT

D: NA
V: TRBV7-9
J: TRBJ1-2
size: NA
CDR3: ASSLRALEGYT

D: TRBD1
V: TRBV19
J: TRBJ2-7
size: NA
CDR3: ASSIDGTGVSEQY

D: TRBD1
V: TRBV13
J: TRBJ2-3
size: NA
CDR3: ASSLWQITDRVSTDTQY

D: NA
V: TRBV6-4
J: TRBJ2-1
size: NA
CDR3: ASSDFGGVKNEQF

D: NA
V: TRBV3-1/TRBV3-2
J: TRBJ1-4
size: NA
CDR3: ASSQDTGQEKLF

D: TRBD2
V: TRBV28
J: TRBJ2-1
size: NA
CDR3: ASSFRAGGQSNEQF

D: NA
V: TRBV29-1
J: TRBJ2-3
size: NA
CDR3: SVTPDLRGEEY

D: NA
V: TRBV6-6
J: TRBJ1-5
size: NA
CDR3: ASSYSTGGQPQH

D: NA
V: TRBV4-1
J: TRBJ2-7
size: NA
CDR3: ASSQGTNEQY

D: TRBD1
V: TRBV5-4
J: TRBJ2-7
size: few
CDR3: ASRFNRGSNEQY

D: TRBD2
V: TRBV19
J: TRBJ2-1
size: once
CDR3: ASSITSGDLFDEQF

D: NA
V: TRBV2
J: TRBJ1-1
size: once
CDR3: ASSGGAIRDGTEAF

D: NA
V: TRBV3-1/TRBV3-2
J: TRBJ2-7
size: NA
CDR3: ASSQGSYEQY

D: NA
V: TRBV7-2
J: TRBJ1-6
size: NA
CDR3: ASSLAEVPRTPLH

D: TRBD1
V: TRBV7-9
J: TRBJ1-1
size: NA
CDR3: ASSFQGADTEAF

D: NA
V: TRBV4-1
J: TRBJ2-3
size: once
CDR3: ASSAQGGVWTDTQY

D: NA
V: TRBV28
J: TRBJ1-5
size: once
CDR3: ASSFGRQGSQPQH

D: TRBD1
V: TRBV11-2
J: TRBJ2-5
size: few
CDR3: ASSLGGQVIQETQY

D: NA
V: TRBV11-2
J: TRBJ2-1
size: NA
CDR3: ASSLWVLEGYNEQF

D: TRBD2
V: TRBV5-1
J: TRBJ2-3
size: NA
CDR3: ASSLRTSVDTDTQY

D: NA
V: TRBV18
J: TRBJ2-1
size: NA
CDR3: ASSPRQGGSWNEQF

D: NA
V: TRBV28
J: TRBJ2-7
size: NA
CDR3: ASMDPVNYEQY

D: TRBD2
V: TRBV7-9
J: TRBJ2-1
size: NA
CDR3: ASSLDPLAGEQF

D: TRBD2
V: TRBV2
J: TRBJ2-3
size: NA
CDR3: ASSVMIAGGISTDTQY

D: NA
V: TRBV9
J: TRBJ1-1
size: few
CDR3: ASSVEGNTEAF

D: TRBD1
V: TRBV4-3
J: TRBJ2-3
size: NA
CDR3: ASSQGGQRTDTQY

D: NA
V: TRBV27
J: TRBJ2-7
size: NA
CDR3: ASSLAAGSGEQY

D: TRBD2
V: TRBV6-2/TRBV6-3
J: TRBJ2-5
size: NA
CDR3: ASSYRAGGPRQETQY

D: NA
V: TRBV7-2
J: TRBJ2-7
size: NA
CDR3: ASSSGSSSYEQY

D: NA
V: TRBV19
J: TRBJ2-1
size: NA
CDR3: ASSRHGSLGPLNEQF

D: TRBD1
V: TRBV29-1
J: TRBJ2-7
size: NA
CDR3: SVESTGGGYEQY

D: NA
V: TRBV6-2/TRBV6-3
J: TRBJ2-3
size: NA
CDR3: ASSYFIPDTQY

D: NA
V: TRBV27
J: TRBJ1-6
size: NA
CDR3: ASTPYGTRDNSPLH

D: TRBD1
V: TRBV6-6
J: TRBJ1-5
size: NA
CDR3: ASSYRGRGQPQH

D: TRBD1
V: TRBV27
J: TRBJ2-2
size: NA
CDR3: ASSLYGQGSGELF

D: NA
V: TRBV7-2
J: TRBJ2-2
size: NA
CDR3: ASNIRENTGELF

D: NA
V: TRBV13
J: TRBJ1-4
size: NA
CDR3: ASSLRSGGEKLF

D: TRBD1
V: TRBV30
J: TRBJ1-2
size: many
CDR3: AWSNPLTGEVVGYT

D: NA
V: TRBV30
J: TRBJ1-1
size: NA
CDR3: AWSAQGSTEAF

D: NA
V: TRBV10-3
J: TRBJ1-6
size: NA
CDR3: AISESEGVDNSPLH

D: TRBD2
V: TRBV6-5
J: TRBJ2-1
size: NA
CDR3: ASSYRGVTLYNEQF

D: NA
V: TRBV20-1
J: TRBJ1-1
size: NA
CDR3: SAPLNTEAF

D: NA
V: TRBV1
J: TRBJ2-3
size: NA
CDR3: TSSPPSGRASTDTQY